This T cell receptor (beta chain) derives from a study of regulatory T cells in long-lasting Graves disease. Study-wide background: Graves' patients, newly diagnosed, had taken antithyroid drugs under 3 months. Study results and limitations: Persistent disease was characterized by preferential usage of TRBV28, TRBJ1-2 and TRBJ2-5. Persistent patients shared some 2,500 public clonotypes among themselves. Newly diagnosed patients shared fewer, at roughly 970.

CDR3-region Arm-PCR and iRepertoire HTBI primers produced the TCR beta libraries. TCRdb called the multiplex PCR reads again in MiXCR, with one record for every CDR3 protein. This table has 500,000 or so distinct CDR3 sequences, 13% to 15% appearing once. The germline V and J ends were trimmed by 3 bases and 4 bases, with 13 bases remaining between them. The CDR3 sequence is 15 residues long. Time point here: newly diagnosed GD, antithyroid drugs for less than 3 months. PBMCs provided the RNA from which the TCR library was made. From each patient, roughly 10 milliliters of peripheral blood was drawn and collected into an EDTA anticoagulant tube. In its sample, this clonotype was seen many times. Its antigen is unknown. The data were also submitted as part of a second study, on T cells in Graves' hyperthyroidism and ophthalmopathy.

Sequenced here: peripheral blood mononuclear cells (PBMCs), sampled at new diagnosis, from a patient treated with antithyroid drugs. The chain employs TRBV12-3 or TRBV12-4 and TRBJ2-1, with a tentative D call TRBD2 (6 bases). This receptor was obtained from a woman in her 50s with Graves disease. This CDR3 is CASSLRIAEYNEQFF. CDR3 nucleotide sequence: TGTGCCAGCAGTTTGAGAATAGCGGAGTACAATGAGCAGTTCTTC.